This is a list of T cell receptor beta chains from one sample in a study of T-cell reconstitution after alpha-beta-depleted transplantation in children. TCRdb reprocessed the PCR reads via MiXCR and lists one record per CDR3 protein. The table shows 700,000 to 950,000 distinct CDR3 sequences, with less than 20% occurring only once. This material consisted of PBMCs, mostly from graft donor cells, taken 360 days after TCRalphabeta/CD19-depleted stem cell transplant. The source of these receptors is a male patient younger than 18 who had a stem cell transplant for acute lymphoblastic leukemia, so the T cells may come from the graft donor. CDR3s include the opening cysteine and the closing phenylalanine or tryptophan. A D gene is named only where the DNA matches it firmly. The size field is filled for only some rows; it gives once, few, many or a size class.

v_call	d_call	clone_size	j_call	cdr3_nt	cdr3_aa
TRBV4-1	-	-	TRBJ2-7	TGCGCCAGCAGCCAAGCGTGGGGCAGGGAGAGCTCCTACGAGCAGTACTTC	CASSQAWGRESSYEQYF
TRBV29-1	-	-	TRBJ1-3	TGCAGCGTTGCACAGAGCTCTGGAAACACCATATATTTT	CSVAQSSGNTIYF
TRBV4-1	TRBD1	-	TRBJ2-7	TGCGCCAGCAGCCGAGACAGGGTACGTCGTCAATACGAGCAGTACTTC	CASSRDRVRRQYEQYF
TRBV19	-	few	TRBJ2-1	TGTGCCAGTAGGCCCGGGACAATCTCCTACAATGAGCAGTTCTTC	CASRPGTISYNEQFF
TRBV20-1	-	-	TRBJ1-3	TGCAGTGCTAGCACCTGGACAGTGCAAGGGAACACCATATATTTT	CSASTWTVQGNTIYF
TRBV10-3	TRBD2	-	TRBJ2-5	TGTGCCATCAGTGAAACCTTCGCGGGAGCCTGGCCCCAAGAGACCCAGTACTTC	CAISETFAGAWPQETQYF
TRBV20-1	-	many	TRBJ2-7	TGCAGTGCTAGAGATCTGTCGTCCGAGATGGGCTACTACGAGCAGTACTTC	CSARDLSSEMGYYEQYF
TRBV4-1	-	-	TRBJ1-5	TGCGCCAGCAGCCAAGCAGTCGGGGCCAGCAATCAGCCCCAGCATTTT	CASSQAVGASNQPQHF
TRBV7-9	-	few	TRBJ1-3	TGTGCCAGCAGCTTACGGGGGTTTGGAAACACCATATATTTT	CASSLRGFGNTIYF
TRBV7-9	-	-	TRBJ2-7	TGTGCCAGCAGCCCAATAACCCCCTCCTACGAGCAGTACTTC	CASSPITPSYEQYF
TRBV27	TRBD1	few	TRBJ1-5	TGTGCCAGCAGTTTGCGCCAGGGGGGTTTTAGCAATCAGCCCCAGCATTTT	CASSLRQGGFSNQPQHF
TRBV4-1	-	-	TRBJ1-5	TGCGCCAGCAGCCGTCAGAAGGGGGGGGCCAATCAGCCCCAGCATTTT	CASSRQKGGANQPQHF
TRBV4-2	TRBD2	-	TRBJ2-6	TGTGCCAGCAGCCCCTCTATAGGGCGACTAGCGCTCTCTGGGGCCAACGTCCTGACTTTC	CASSPSIGRLALSGANVLTF
TRBV20-1	TRBD1	many	TRBJ2-2	TGCAGTGCCCCAAGACAGGGGTCGAACACCGGGGAGCTGTTTTTT	CSAPRQGSNTGELFF
TRBV29-1	-	-	TRBJ2-3	TGCAGCGTCCACAGGGACACAGATACGCAGTATTTT	CSVHRDTDTQYF
TRBV24-1	-	few	TRBJ2-1	TGTGCCACCAGTGATTTTGGAGGGCCTTTACTAAGAAATGAGCAGTTCTTC	CATSDFGGPLLRNEQFF
TRBV29-1	-	-	TRBJ1-1	TGCAGCGTGCAGGGGAGCTTACGGGTTGAAGCTTTCTTT	CSVQGSLRVEAFF
TRBV4-1	-	few	TRBJ2-4	TGCGCCAGCAGCCAACCGGGACTAGCCAAAAACATTCAGTACTTC	CASSQPGLAKNIQYF
TRBV20-1	TRBD2	many	TRBJ2-1	TGCAGTGCACACCAAAGCGGACTAGCGGGATTCAAGGATGAGCAGTTCTTC	CSAHQSGLAGFKDEQFF
TRBV7-8	-	-	TRBJ2-5	TGTGCCAGCAGTCACCACGGGTTTAAGGAGACCCAGTACTTC	CASSHHGFKETQYF
TRBV12-3/TRBV12-4	-	few	TRBJ2-1	TGTGCCAGCAGTTTAAATGTAGTTCTCGTCAATGAGCAGTTCTTC	CASSLNVVLVNEQFF
TRBV12-3/TRBV12-4	TRBD2	many	TRBJ2-2	TGTGCCAGCAGCCCGGTAGGGGAGGGCACCGGGGAGCTGTTTTTT	CASSPVGEGTGELFF
TRBV20-1	-	many	TRBJ1-1	TGCAGTGCTAGCTATCGGGAGAATTTTTTGTGGAACACTGAAGCTTTCTTT	CSASYRENFLWNTEAFF
TRBV24-1	-	-	TRBJ2-1	TGTGCCACCAGTGATATTACACGGAGCTCCTACAATGAGCAGTTCTTC	CATSDITRSSYNEQFF
TRBV4-1	-	many	TRBJ2-5	TGCGCCAGCAGCCAACACACCGGGACACCTCAAGAGACCCAGTACTTC	CASSQHTGTPQETQYF
TRBV25-1	-	-	TRBJ2-3	TGTGCCAGCAGTGAATTTGGTACGCAGTATTTT	CASSEFGTQYF
TRBV5-1	TRBD1	-	TRBJ2-5	TGCGCCAGCAGCCGGTTGCAGGGGGCGCGGGAGACCCAGTACTTC	CASSRLQGARETQYF
TRBV3-1	-	-	TRBJ1-1	TGTGCCAGCCCCGAGAGCGGAGCTGAAGCTTTCTTT	CASPESGAEAFF
TRBV7-3	TRBD2	-	TRBJ2-1	TGTGCCAGCAGTCAAATAGCGGGACTAGCGGATTACAATGAGCAGTTCTTC	CASSQIAGLADYNEQFF
TRBV4-2	-	few	TRBJ1-2	TGTGCCAGCAGCCAACCGAATGGTGGATCTGGCTACACCTTC	CASSQPNGGSGYTF
TRBV29-1	TRBD1	few	TRBJ2-7	TGCAGCGTTACGCGGACAGGGTTTGACGACGAGCAGTACTTC	CSVTRTGFDDEQYF
TRBV5-1	TRBD2	many	TRBJ2-2	TGCGCCAGCACCCACCTGGGTCCTCCGGGGGGGACCGGGGAGCTGTTTTTT	CASTHLGPPGGTGELFF
TRBV7-6	-	once	TRBJ2-4	TGTGCCAGCAGCTTAGCGTTAACCAGCGGAGATTTCAAAAACATTCAGTACTTC	CASSLALTSGDFKNIQYF
TRBV28	-	-	TRBJ1-4	TGTGCCAGCAGTTTATGGGGGGATAGTAATGAAAAACTGTTTTTT	CASSLWGDSNEKLFF
TRBV6-5	-	few	TRBJ2-1	TGTGCCAGCAGTTACTCGGACTACAATGAGCAGTTCTTC	CASSYSDYNEQFF
TRBV12-3/TRBV12-4	-	-	TRBJ2-7	TGTGCCAGCAGTGGTGTGAGTGAACCCCTGGACGAGCAGTACTTC	CASSGVSEPLDEQYF
TRBV7-3	TRBD1	few	TRBJ2-3	TGTGCCAGCAGTCGCCGGGACAGGGGGCTCTCAGATACGCAGTATTTT	CASSRRDRGLSDTQYF
TRBV20-1	TRBD2	-	TRBJ2-1	TGCAGTGCTAGTAGTAGCGGGTCCTACAATGAGCAGTTCTTC	CSASSSGSYNEQFF
TRBV12-3/TRBV12-4	TRBD2	many	TRBJ2-3	TGTGCCAGCAGTGCACTAGCGGGAGGTACAGATACGCAGTATTTT	CASSALAGGTDTQYF
TRBV4-1	TRBD2	many	TRBJ2-7	TGCGCCAGCAGCCAGGGACTAGCCTACGAGCAGTACTTC	CASSQGLAYEQYF
TRBV5-1	-	few	TRBJ1-1	TGCGCCAGCAGCTTGACAGGGAAGGCCTGGGACACTGAAGCTTTCTTT	CASSLTGKAWDTEAFF